These 31 T cell receptor beta chains were all obtained from the same sample, sequenced in a study of blood T cell repertoires in COVID-19. Generated by immunoSEQ multiplex PCR, the TCRdb table keeps only in-frame clones and is missing some. The table lists over 200,000 clones, about 85% of them singletons. Sequencing was done on a sample of peripheral blood. The source of these receptors is a man in his fifties or sixties who had recovered from COVID-19.

This chain connects TRBV15 to TRBJ1-3; D not resolved. The CDR3 contains 14 residues. Trimming stripped 1 base from V and 8 bases from J, with 12 bases between. CDR1 and CDR2 (germline): LNHNV, YYDKDF (reference sequence). The CDR3 DNA sequence: TGTGCCACCAGCAGAGGACACTCCCCAGACACCATATATTTT. This sequence encodes CATSRGHSPDTIYF.

The rearrangement links TRBV7-9 to TRBJ2-7; no clear D. Germline-derived CDR1 and CDR2 are SEHNR and FQNEAQ (reference sequence). Trimming removed 2 bases from V and 6 bases from J, with 11 bases in between. The CDR3 extends over 13 amino acids. The CDR3 DNA reads as TGTGCCAGCAGCTTACTCCCAATGAGCGAGCAGTACTTC. Translated, it gives CASSLLPMSEQYF.

V usage is TRBV9 and J usage is TRBJ1-2, with 10 bases aligning to TRBD1. Germline V gene lookup returns CDR1 SGDLS and CDR2 YYNGEE. The CDR3 runs 17 residues. Trimming cost V 0 bases and J 7 bases; bases outside gene matches: 12. CDR3 residues: CASSVASRQGAKGGYTF. The CDR3 nucleotides are TGTGCCAGCAGCGTAGCCAGCCGACAGGGGGCAAAGGGTGGCTACACCTTC.

The chain's CDR3 is CATTPGQGFYEQYF. The CDR3 bases are TGTGCCACCACCCCGGGACAGGGCTTCTACGAGCAGTACTTC. This chain uses TRBV6-4 with TRBJ2-7, with 9 nucleotides matching TRBD1. The CDR3 is 14 residues long. With 10 bases clipped from V and 3 bases from J, the junction kept 10 bases outside the gene matches. Germline lookup yields CDR1 MRHNA and CDR2 SNTAGT.

This rearrangement joins TRBV10-2 to TRBJ2-5, with D possibly matching TRBD1 (5 bases). Germline CDR1 WSHSY, CDR2 SAAADI. The ends were cut back, 2 bases at V and 5 bases at J, with 12 bases in the middle. The CDR3 has 14 residues. The CDR3 sequence: CASSESGAKETQYF. The DNA of the CDR3 is TGCGCCAGCAGTGAGAGTGGGGCCAAGGAGACCCAGTACTTC.

As for this clone: The sample carries other DNA sequences with the same CDR3. V is TRBV9 and J is TRBJ2-7, with D unresolved. The CDR3 runs to 13 residues. Trimming stripped 0 bases from V and 0 bases from J, with 4 bases between. Germline-derived CDR1 and CDR2 are SGDLS and YYNGEE. CDR3 in amino acids: CASSVDSSYEQYF. Written as DNA, the CDR3 is TGTGCCAGCAGCGTAGATAGCTCCTACGAGCAGTACTTC. Drawing the rest from reference TRBV9 and TRBJ2-7, the complete variable domain is DSGVTQTPKHLITATGQRVTLRCSPRSGDLSVYWYQQSLDQGLQFLIQYYNGEERAKGNILERFSAQQFPDLHSELNLSSLELGDSALYFCASSVDSSYEQYFGPGTRLTVT.

The chain joins TRBV2 to TRBJ1-6, with D unresolved. Germline CDR1 is SNHLY and CDR2 is FYNNEI. CDR3 length equals 15 residues. Between the trimmed V and J ends, which lost 1 base and 11 bases, there was a span of 15 bases. The CDR3 DNA is TGTGCCAGCAGTGAAGAGGCAGCCGGAGGTGCACCCCTCCACTTT. This sequence encodes CASSEEAAGGAPLHF.

The chain has TRBV6-5 and TRBJ2-5; maybe TRBD1 (6 bases). CDR3 length: 13 amino acids. Trimming shortened V by 6 bases and J by 9 bases, and 17 bases separated the two germline ends. Germline CDR1 and CDR2: MNHEY and SVGAGI. The CDR3 spells CASRQGPGVSQYF. Here the CDR3 DNA reads TGTGCCAGCAGGCAAGGGCCAGGGGTGTCCCAGTACTTC.

V is TRBV4-1 and J is TRBJ2-7, with TRBD1 identical over 7 bases. Germline V lookup: CDR1 MGHRA, CDR2 YSYEKL. Losses at the gene ends were 0 bases for V and 1 base for J; bases not matched to a gene: 6. CDR3 length: 16 amino acids. The CDR3 protein is CASSQETGAPSYEQYF. CDR3 sequence (DNA): TGCGCCAGCAGCCAAGAAACAGGGGCCCCTTCCTACGAGCAGTACTTC.

The V gene is TRBV27, the J gene TRBJ2-2, with D possibly TRBD1 on 6 matching bases. The CDR3 is made up of 16 amino acids. V was clipped by 7 bases and J by 6 bases, with 21 bases between them. Germline loops: CDR1 MNHEY, CDR2 SMNVEV (reference sequence). The CDR3 nucleotides read TGTGCCAGCACCTGGACAGTCGGCGCCGGGGCCGGGGAGCTGTTTTTT. Encoded protein: CASTWTVGAGAGELFF.

The V call is TRBV19, the J call TRBJ1-5; 12 bases line up with TRBD1. The CDR3 sequence is 16 residues long. Germline V lookup: CDR1 LNHDA, CDR2 SQIVND (reference sequence). Germline trimming cut 5 bases from V and 7 bases from J; bases unmatched to any gene: 9. This CDR3 is CASSPRGQGANQPQHF. DNA for the CDR3: TGTGCCAGTAGTCCACGGGGACAGGGGGCAAACCAGCCCCAGCATTTT.

The chain recombines TRBV7-7 with TRBJ1-4; D may be TRBD1 (5 bases). Germline V gene sequence: CDR1 SSHAT, CDR2 FNYEAQ (reference sequence). V was trimmed by 5 bases and J by 10 bases, leaving 11 bases between them. The CDR3 totals 12 residues. CDR3 DNA sequence: TGTGCCAGCAGCGACCCAACAGGAAAACTGTTTTTT. This translates into CASSDPTGKLFF.

This sequence joins TRBV6-2 or TRBV6-3 and TRBJ2-7; a possible D gene is TRBD1 (5 bases). The CDR3 length is 14 residues. Germline V lookup: CDR1 MNHEY, CDR2 SVGEGT. V lost 2 bases and J 4 bases, leaving 12 bases between the germline ends. CDR3 sequence (DNA): TGTGCCAGCAGTTACCTCAGGGTGGGATACGAGCAGTACTTC. It specifies CASSYLRVGYEQYF.

The V gene is TRBV2, the J gene TRBJ1-2; tentative D call: TRBD1 (5 bases). Trimming left V 11 bases short and J 6 bases short, with 19 bases between. This CDR3 region has 13 residues. Germline V gives CDR1 SNHLY, CDR2 FYNNEI. The DNA of the CDR3 is TGTGCCCGGTCACAAGGGGCAGGGCATGGCTACACCTTC. It yields the protein CARSQGAGHGYTF. Looking up the rest from reference TRBV2 and TRBJ1-2 gives the full variable domain: EPEVTQTPSHQVTQMGQEVILRCVPISNHLYFYWYRQILGQKVEFLVSFYNNEISEKSEIFDDQFSVERPDGSNFTLKIRSTKLEDSAMYFCARSQGAGHGYTFGSGTRLTVV.

The V and J genes are TRBV5-1 and TRBJ1-3; D is possibly TRBD1 (6 bases). The germline CDR1 and CDR2 sequences are SGHRS and YFSETQ. The CDR3 is made up of 17 amino acids. The ends were cut back, 4 bases at V and 3 bases at J, with 20 bases in the middle. The CDR3 loop is CASSLNLQGTGGNTIYF. The CDR3 nucleotides are TGCGCCAGCAGCCTTAATTTACAGGGAACGGGTGGAAACACCATATATTTT. Full variable domain (outside the CDR3, taken from reference TRBV5-1 and TRBJ1-3): KAGVTQTPRYLIKTRGQQVTLSCSPISGHRSVSWYQQTPGQGLQFLFEYFSETQRNKGNFPGRFSGRQFSNSRSEMNVSTLELGDSALYLCASSLNLQGTGGNTIYFGEGSWLTVV.

The gene calls are TRBV25-1 and TRBJ2-2; no firm D call. This CDR3 contains 17 residues. V lost 3 bases to trimming and J lost 3 bases, with 17 bases between them. Germline assignment: CDR1 MGHDK and CDR2 SYGVNS. This CDR3 reads CASSDYMAGPDTGELFF. Here the CDR3 DNA reads TGTGCCAGCAGTGATTACATGGCAGGTCCGGACACCGGGGAGCTGTTTTTT.

V usage is TRBV4-1 and J usage is TRBJ2-7; 10 positions match TRBD1. Losses at the gene ends were 5 bases for V and 2 bases for J; bases not matched to a gene: 6. CDR1 is MGHRA and CDR2 is YSYEKL in the germline V gene. There are 15 residues in the CDR3. In nucleotides, the CDR3 is TGCGCCAGCAGCACCACCGGGACAGGGGCCTACGAGCAGTACTTC. This codes for CASSTTGTGAYEQYF.

CDR3 coding DNA: TGTGCCAGTAGTGATCGGGGAGCACCCGGAGGGAATGAGCAGTTCTTC. It encodes CASSDRGAPGGNEQFF. The chain links TRBV19 to TRBJ2-1; D is possibly TRBD2 (6 bases). Germline CDR1 and CDR2: LNHDA and SQIVND (reference sequence). The CDR3 covers 16 residues. V was shortened by 5 bases and J by 7 bases, with 21 bases between the two germline ends.

The rearrangement links TRBV7-6 to TRBJ1-3, with a possible D match to TRBD1 (5 bases). The CDR3 sequence is 13 residues long. CDR1 is SGHVS, CDR2 FNYEAQ, per germline. The V gene lost 8 bases and the J gene lost 8 bases, with 16 bases spanning the gap. CDR3 sequence: CASGPMGGDTIYF. The CDR3 nucleotides are TGTGCCAGCGGACCGATGGGGGGAGACACCATATATTTT.

The chain employs TRBV10-3 and TRBJ1-1; TRBD1 is a possible D gene (5 bases). The germline V gene has CDR1 ENHRY and CDR2 SYGVKD. The CDR3 spans 13 residues. V lost 7 bases and J lost 2, with 11 bases in between. The CDR3 protein is CAIMSGFNTEAFF. The CDR3 DNA reads as TGTGCCATCATGTCAGGGTTCAACACTGAAGCTTTCTTT.

This sequence joins TRBV7-9 and TRBJ1-6; possibly TRBD1 for D (5 bases). The CDR3 contains 15 residues. V dropped 0 bases and J dropped 7 bases, with 10 bases sitting between them. Looked up from germline, CDR1 is SEHNR and CDR2 is FQNEAQ (reference sequence). CDR3 protein: CASSLATPGNSPLHF. In DNA, the CDR3 is TGTGCCAGCAGCTTAGCGACTCCAGGGAATTCACCCCTCCACTTT.

The chain recombines TRBV19 with TRBJ1-4; D possibly corresponds to TRBD1 (5 bases). With 3 bases removed from V and 4 bases from J, the gap between germline ends came to 15 bases. In germline, CDR1 is LNHDA, CDR2 SQIVND (reference sequence). There are 16 residues in the CDR3. In DNA form, the CDR3 reads TGTGCCAGTAGTATTAGTGAGACAGCGTTTAATGAAAAACTGTTTTTT. Protein: CASSISETAFNEKLFF.

V gene TRBV7-2 combines with J gene TRBJ1-2; possible D gene TRBD1, 6 bases. Trimming removed 7 bases from V and 5 bases from J, with 11 bases in between. This CDR3 has 12 amino acids. Germline V CDR1 and CDR2: SGHTA, FQGNSA. The CDR3 sequence is CASTDRSYGYTF. Written as DNA, the CDR3 is TGTGCCAGCACCGACAGGTCTTATGGCTACACCTTC.

This clone was counted between two and nine times. The CDR3: CASSYSYGEQYF. Written as DNA, the CDR3 is TGTGCCAGCAGTTACTCATACGGCGAGCAGTACTTC. The chain combines TRBV6-5 with TRBJ2-7; D call uncertain. The V gene lost 0 bases and the J gene lost 6 bases, with 6 bases spanning the gap. Germline assignment: CDR1 MNHEY and CDR2 SVGAGI. CDR3 length equals 12 residues.

The V gene is TRBV3-1 (or the pseudogene TRBV3-2), the J gene TRBJ2-2, with D unclear. Germline assignment: CDR1 LGHDT and CDR2 YNNKEL (reference sequence). CDR3 size: 16 residues. The ends were cut back, 2 bases at V and 0 bases at J, with 10 bases in the middle. The CDR3 is CASSQLDTTNTGELFF. CDR3 DNA sequence: TGTGCCAGCAGCCAACTAGATACTACGAACACCGGGGAGCTGTTTTTT.

The chain has TRBV7-6 and TRBJ1-4, with D unresolved. The CDR3 has 15 amino acids. The germline CDR1 and CDR2 sequences are SGHVS and FNYEAQ. Trimming removed 5 bases from V and 0 bases from J, with 10 bases in between. CDR3 sequence (DNA): TGTGCCAGCAGCGCCCGGGGAGCAACTAATGAAAAACTGTTTTTT. It translates to CASSARGATNEKLFF.

V gene TRBV3-1 (or the pseudogene TRBV3-2) combines with J gene TRBJ2-1; 9 positions match TRBD2. Germline lookup yields CDR1 LGHDT and CDR2 YNNKEL (reference sequence). This CDR3 comprises 16 residues. The junction had 4 bases not matched to a gene; V was cut back by 4 bases and J by 0 bases. The CDR3 protein is CASSRVAGASYNEQFF. The CDR3 bases are TGTGCCAGCAGCCGAGTAGCGGGGGCCTCCTACAATGAGCAGTTCTTC.

With regard to this clone: Within the sample, other DNA sequences also encode this same CDR3. In nucleotides, the CDR3 is TGCGCCAGCAGCTTGTTGCAGGTTAACACTGAAGCTTTCTTT. It yields the protein CASSLLQVNTEAFF. This chain joins TRBV5-1 and TRBJ1-1; D is ambiguous. Trimming cost V 1 base and J 2 bases, with 9 bases left between them. The CDR3 has 14 amino acids. The germline CDR1 and CDR2 sequences are SGHRS and YFSETQ.

The gene calls are TRBV7-2 and TRBJ2-3; 10 bases fit TRBD2. CDR3 length: 19 amino acids. The germline CDR1 and CDR2 sequences are SGHTA and FQGNSA. After removal of 9 bases from V and 2 bases from J, the junction contained 20 bases not matched to a gene. The CDR3 is CASAPESGGARRDTDTQYF. The CDR3 DNA is TGTGCCAGTGCCCCGGAGAGCGGGGGGGCTCGGAGGGACACAGATACGCAGTATTTT.

The rearrangement joins TRBV19 to TRBJ1-5, with D unresolved. Germline V gene lookup returns CDR1 LNHDA and CDR2 SQIVND (reference sequence). The CDR3 contains 16 residues. The V end was cut by 10 bases, the J end by 0 bases, with 19 bases between. The DNA for the CDR3 is TGTGCCACCAAAACTTCGCGACATAATAGCAATCAGCCCCAGCATTTT. This gives the protein CATKTSRHNSNQPQHF.

This sequence joins TRBV27 and TRBJ1-6; no clear D. Germline V gene sequence: CDR1 MNHEY, CDR2 SMNVEV (reference sequence). The CDR3 has 16 residues. Trimming left V 5 bases short and J 4 bases short, with 15 bases between. CDR3 loop: CASSPRGGNYNSPLHF. For the CDR3, the DNA is TGTGCCAGCAGTCCCCGCGGAGGGAATTATAATTCACCCCTCCACTTT.